This is a list of T cell receptor beta chains from one sample in a study of CD8+ T cells in alopecia areata. Measured with immunoSEQ multiplex PCR; TCRdb has only the in-frame clones, and not every one. This sample has approximately 200,000 clones, with 58% found just once. Material: CD4+ T cells sorted from blood, obtained at week 24, from a patient treated with tofacitinib. These receptors originate from a human donor with alopecia areata. CDR3s include the opening cysteine and the closing phenylalanine or tryptophan. Each record gives: J gene, V gene, D gene, clone size, CDR3 DNA, CDR3 protein. The D gene is left open where the match is weak. Size values are once, few and many counts, or a class for expanded clones, and some rows have none.

TRBJ2-5,TRBV5-1,NA,once,TGCGCCAGCAGCTACGGAATCCAAGAGACCCAGTACTTC,CASSYGIQETQYF
TRBJ2-7,TRBV7-6,TRBD1,NA,TGTGCCAGCAGCCCACGACAGGGTACCACCTACGAGCAGTACTTC,CASSPRQGTTYEQYF
TRBJ1-2,TRBV28,NA,few,TGTGCCAGCAGTTCTACCCCGGGGACCGCTCTCTATGGCTACACCTTC,CASSSTPGTALYGYTF
TRBJ2-7,TRBV4-3,NA,NA,TGCGCCAGCAGCCAAGATCTGACTTCAGACGAGCAGTACTTC,CASSQDLTSDEQYF
TRBJ1-4,TRBV4-3,TRBD1,NA,TGCGCCAGCAGCCAGGAATCCGGGACAGGGGTAGAAAAACTGTTTTTT,CASSQESGTGVEKLFF
TRBJ2-5,TRBV4-1,NA,NA,TGCGCCAGCAGCCGATGGGGGGAGAGGGGTTTAGAGACCCAGTACTTC,CASSRWGERGLETQYF
TRBJ1-1,TRBV10-3,NA,NA,TGTGCCATCAGTGATGGGGGGCGGGTAACGACTGAAGCTTTCTTT,CAISDGGRVTTEAFF
TRBJ1-1,TRBV5-6,NA,NA,TGTGCCAGCAGCTTACCAGGCCGTTACGAAGCTTTCTTT,CASSLPGRYEAFF
TRBJ1-1,TRBV11-3,NA,NA,TGTGCCAGCAGCTCTCCCCGGGAAAGAATGAACACTGAAGCTTTCTTT,CASSSPRERMNTEAFF
TRBJ2-3,TRBV5-1,NA,NA,TGCGCCAGCAATGAAGCAGATACGCAGTATTTT,CASNEADTQYF
TRBJ2-2,TRBV9,TRBD1,few,TGTGCCAGCAGCGCAGAAACAGGGGTATCGAGAACCGGGGAGCTGTTTTTT,CASSAETGVSRTGELFF
TRBJ2-2,TRBV5-1,TRBD2,NA,TGCGCCAGCAAGGAAGCGGGGAGGACCGGGGAGCTGTTTTTT,CASKEAGRTGELFF
TRBJ2-1,TRBV29-1,TRBD2,NA,TGCAGCGAGACTAGCGGGAGCCAACGGGAGCAGTTCTTC,CSETSGSQREQFF
TRBJ1-3,TRBV29-1,NA,few,TGCAGCGTTGAGGCTGCCTCCTCTGGAAACACCATATATTTT,CSVEAASSGNTIYF
TRBJ2-7,TRBV7-9,TRBD1,NA,TGTGCCAGCAGCTCGGGACAGGGGCTCCACGAGCAGTACTTC,CASSSGQGLHEQYF
TRBJ2-5,TRBV4-3,NA,NA,TGCGCCAGCAGCCAAGGTTTCGGACGCCAAGAGACCCAGTACTTC,CASSQGFGRQETQYF
TRBJ2-3,TRBV30,NA,NA,TGTGCCTGGGACAGGTCCGGCACAGATACGCAGTATTTT,CAWDRSGTDTQYF
TRBJ2-1,TRBV30,TRBD2,NA,TGTGCCTGGAGCGTGGGACTAGCGGGAGGGAATGAGCAGTTCTTC,CAWSVGLAGGNEQFF
TRBJ2-1,TRBV14,NA,NA,TGTGCCAGCAGCCAAGAACTAGTTTTCAATGAGCAGTTCTTC,CASSQELVFNEQFF
TRBJ1-1,TRBV5-4,TRBD1,NA,TGCGCCAGCAGCTCCCAGGGGGAGGGCACTGAAGCTTTCTTT,CASSSQGEGTEAFF
TRBJ1-2,TRBV19,TRBD1,many,TGTGCCAGTAGTTCCCGACAGGGATCCTATGGCTACACCTTC,CASSSRQGSYGYTF
TRBJ1-1,TRBV29-1,NA,NA,TGCAGCGTGGCCAAGGCGGACACTGAAGCTTTCTTT,CSVAKADTEAFF
TRBJ2-6,TRBV10-3,TRBD2,few,TGTGCCACCCAGGCGGGGGAGAAGGCTGGGGCCAACGTCCTGACTTTC,CATQAGEKAGANVLTF
TRBJ2-1,TRBV5-4,NA,NA,TGTGCCAGCAGCTTGAGGAGCGATGAGCAGTTCTTC,CASSLRSDEQFF
TRBJ2-7,TRBV4-1,NA,NA,TGCGCCAGCAGCCAAGACAGAGATATCGAGCAGTACTTC,CASSQDRDIEQYF
TRBJ2-5,TRBV11-3,TRBD2,NA,TGTGCCAGCAGCTTAGCGGCTAGCGGAGATCAAGAGACCCAGTACTTC,CASSLAASGDQETQYF
TRBJ2-1,TRBV10-3,TRBD2,few,TGTGCCATCAGTGGGGGGACTAGCGGATACAATGAGCAGTTCTTC,CAISGGTSGYNEQFF
TRBJ1-6,TRBV5-1,NA,few,TGCGCCAGCAGCCTGACGGCAGTTCGGTCCTATTCACCCCTCCACTTT,CASSLTAVRSYSPLHF
TRBJ1-2,TRBV30,TRBD1,NA,TGTGCCTGGAGTGTACCCCGGGGACAGGGGCTGTACTATGGCTACACCTTC,CAWSVPRGQGLYYGYTF
TRBJ2-3,TRBV28,NA,NA,TGTGCCAGCAGTTTAGGACGGGGCGGGGTAACAGATACGCAGTATTTT,CASSLGRGGVTDTQYF
TRBJ2-7,TRBV5-1,NA,NA,TGCGCCAGCAGTTCGCTTCCAGGGGAGCCGGACGAGCAGTACTTC,CASSSLPGEPDEQYF
TRBJ1-5,TRBV2,NA,NA,TGTGCCAGCAGTGAAACTTATAGCAATCAGCCCCAGCATTTT,CASSETYSNQPQHF
TRBJ2-3,TRBV5-4,NA,NA,TGTGCCAGCAGCAGGGACACCCCAGATACGCAGTATTTT,CASSRDTPDTQYF
TRBJ1-2,TRBV4-3,NA,NA,TGCGCCAGCAGCCAACTCGGTGAAGAATATGGCTACACCTTC,CASSQLGEEYGYTF
TRBJ2-1,TRBV28,NA,NA,TGTGCCAGCAGTTTCGTTAGCTCCTACAATGAGCAGTTCTTC,CASSFVSSYNEQFF
TRBJ1-2,TRBV13,NA,NA,TGTGCCAGCAGCCCCGGAAGCTTCTATGGCTACACCTTC,CASSPGSFYGYTF
TRBJ2-1,TRBV9,NA,NA,TGTGCCAGCAGCGTGCCCCCCGGGACCCAGCAGTTCTTC,CASSVPPGTQQFF
TRBJ2-3,TRBV9,TRBD2,NA,TGTGCCAGCACACAAACTAGCGGGGGCCCGGATACGCAGTATTTT,CASTQTSGGPDTQYF
TRBJ2-1,TRBV11-2,NA,NA,TGTGCCAGCAGCTCATCCCATGGCTCCTACAATGAGCAGTTCTTC,CASSSSHGSYNEQFF
TRBJ1-3,TRBV27,NA,NA,TGTGCCAGCAGTTTGGCGGGAATAGGAAACACCATATATTTT,CASSLAGIGNTIYF
TRBJ1-5,TRBV28,NA,few,TGTGCCAGTGCCCAGGTTTTTCGCAATCAGCCCCAGCATTTT,CASAQVFRNQPQHF
TRBJ1-1,TRBV2,NA,few,TGTGCCAGCAGGGACCGGGACACCGGGGTCGCTTTCTTT,CASRDRDTGVAFF
TRBJ1-1,TRBV5-1,NA,NA,TGCGCCAGCAGCTTAAACAGGGTAGGGAACACTGAAGCTTTCTTT,CASSLNRVGNTEAFF
TRBJ2-1,TRBV30,NA,NA,TGTGCCTTACACAGAATTCCCAACAATGAGCAGTTCTTC,CALHRIPNNEQFF